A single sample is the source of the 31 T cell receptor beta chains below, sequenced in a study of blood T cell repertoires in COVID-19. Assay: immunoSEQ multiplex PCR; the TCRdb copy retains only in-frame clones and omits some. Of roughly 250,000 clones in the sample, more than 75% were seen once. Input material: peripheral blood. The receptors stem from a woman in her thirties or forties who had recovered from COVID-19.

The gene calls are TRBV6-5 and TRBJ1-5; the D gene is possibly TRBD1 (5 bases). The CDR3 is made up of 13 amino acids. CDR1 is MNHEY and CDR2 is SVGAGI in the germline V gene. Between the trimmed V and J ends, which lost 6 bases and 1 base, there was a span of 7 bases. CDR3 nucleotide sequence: TGTGCCAGCAGCCGACAGAGCAATCAGCCCCAGCATTTT. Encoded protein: CASSRQSNQPQHF.

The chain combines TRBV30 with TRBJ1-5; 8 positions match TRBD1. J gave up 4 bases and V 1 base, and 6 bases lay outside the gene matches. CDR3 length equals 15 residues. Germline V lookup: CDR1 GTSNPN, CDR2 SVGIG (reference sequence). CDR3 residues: CAWSDGQGLNQPQHF. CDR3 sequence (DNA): TGTGCCTGGAGTGATGGACAGGGCCTAAATCAGCCCCAGCATTTT. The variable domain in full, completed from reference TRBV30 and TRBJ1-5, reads SQTIHQWPATLVQPVGSPLSLECTVEGTSNPNLYWYRQAAGRGLQLLFYSVGIGQISSEVPQNLSASRPQDRQFILSSKKLLLSDSGFYLCAWSDGQGLNQPQHFGDGTRLSIL.

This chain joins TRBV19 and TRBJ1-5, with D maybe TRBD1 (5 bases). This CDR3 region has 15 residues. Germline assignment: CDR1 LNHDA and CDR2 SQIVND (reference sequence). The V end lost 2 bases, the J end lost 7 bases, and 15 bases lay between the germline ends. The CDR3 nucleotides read TGTGCCAGTAGTATAAGGTCGGGGGGATTGCAGCCCCAGCATTTT. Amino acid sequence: CASSIRSGGLQPQHF.

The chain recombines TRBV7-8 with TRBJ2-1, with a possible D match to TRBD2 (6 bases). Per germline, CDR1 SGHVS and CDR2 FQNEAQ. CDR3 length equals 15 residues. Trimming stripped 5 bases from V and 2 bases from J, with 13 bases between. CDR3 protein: CASSRGSRAYNEQFF. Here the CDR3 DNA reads TGTGCCAGCAGCCGGGGGAGCAGAGCCTACAATGAGCAGTTCTTC.

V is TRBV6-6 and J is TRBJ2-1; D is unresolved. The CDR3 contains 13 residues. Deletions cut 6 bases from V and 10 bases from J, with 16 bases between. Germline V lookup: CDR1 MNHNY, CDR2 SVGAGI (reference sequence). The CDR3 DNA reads TGTGCCAGCAGGCCCGAGTCGTTCGGGGAGCAGTTCTTC. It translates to CASRPESFGEQFF.

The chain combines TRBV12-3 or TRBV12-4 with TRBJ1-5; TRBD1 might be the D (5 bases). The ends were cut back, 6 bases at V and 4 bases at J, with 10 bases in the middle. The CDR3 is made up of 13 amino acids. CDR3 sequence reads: CASRGQGNQPQHF. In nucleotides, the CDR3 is TGTGCCAGCAGGGGCCAGGGTAATCAGCCCCAGCATTTT.

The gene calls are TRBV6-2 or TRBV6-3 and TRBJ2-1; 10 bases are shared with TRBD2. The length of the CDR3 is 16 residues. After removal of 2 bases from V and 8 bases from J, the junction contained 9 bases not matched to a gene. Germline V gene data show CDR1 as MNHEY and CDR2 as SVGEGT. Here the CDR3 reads CASSYPRASGSDEQFF. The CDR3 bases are TGTGCCAGCAGTTACCCCCGGGCTAGCGGGAGCGATGAGCAGTTCTTC.

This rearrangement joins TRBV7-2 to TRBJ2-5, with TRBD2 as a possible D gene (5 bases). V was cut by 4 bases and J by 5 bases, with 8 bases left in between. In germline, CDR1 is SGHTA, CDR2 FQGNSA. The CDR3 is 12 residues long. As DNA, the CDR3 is TGTGCCAGCAGCTCGGGCGGGGAGACCCAGTACTTC. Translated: CASSSGGETQYF. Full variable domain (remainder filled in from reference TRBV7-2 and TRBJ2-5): GAGVSQSPSNKVTEKGKDVELRCDPISGHTALYWYRQSLGQGLEFLIYFQGNSAPDKSGLPSDRFSAERTGGSVSTLTIQRTQQEDSAVYLCASSSGGETQYFGPGTRLLVL.

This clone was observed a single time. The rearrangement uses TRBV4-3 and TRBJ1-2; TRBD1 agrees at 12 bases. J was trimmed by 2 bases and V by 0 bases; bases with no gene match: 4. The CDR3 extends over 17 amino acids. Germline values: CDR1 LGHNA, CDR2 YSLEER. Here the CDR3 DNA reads TGCGCCAGCAGCCAAGATTGGGGACAGGGGGCGAACTATGGCTACACCTTC. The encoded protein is CASSQDWGQGANYGYTF.

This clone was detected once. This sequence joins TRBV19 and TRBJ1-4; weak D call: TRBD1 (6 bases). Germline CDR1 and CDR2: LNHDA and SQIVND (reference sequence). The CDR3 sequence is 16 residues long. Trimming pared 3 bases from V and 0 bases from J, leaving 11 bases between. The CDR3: CASSMWAGATNEKLFF. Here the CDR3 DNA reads TGTGCCAGTAGTATGTGGGCAGGGGCAACTAATGAAAAACTGTTTTTT.

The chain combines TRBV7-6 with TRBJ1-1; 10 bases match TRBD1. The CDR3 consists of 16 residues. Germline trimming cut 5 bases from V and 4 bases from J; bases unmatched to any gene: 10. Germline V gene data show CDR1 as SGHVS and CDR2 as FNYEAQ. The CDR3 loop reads CASSLKAGQGSTEAFF. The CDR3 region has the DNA TGTGCCAGCAGCCTAAAGGCGGGACAGGGGAGCACTGAAGCTTTCTTT.

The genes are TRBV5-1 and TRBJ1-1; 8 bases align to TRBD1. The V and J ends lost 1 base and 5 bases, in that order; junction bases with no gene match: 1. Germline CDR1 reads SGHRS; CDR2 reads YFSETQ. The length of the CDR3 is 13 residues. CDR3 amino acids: CASSLQGATEAFF. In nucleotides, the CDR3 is TGCGCCAGCAGCTTGCAGGGGGCGACTGAAGCTTTCTTT.

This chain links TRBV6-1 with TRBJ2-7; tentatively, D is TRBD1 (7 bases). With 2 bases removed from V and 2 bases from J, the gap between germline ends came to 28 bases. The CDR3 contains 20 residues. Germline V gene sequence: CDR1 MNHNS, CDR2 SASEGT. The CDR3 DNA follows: TGTGCCAGCAGTGAATTCGACAGGGTAGCGGCCCCGAGGGGTCCCTACGAGCAGTACTTC. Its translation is CASSEFDRVAAPRGPYEQYF.

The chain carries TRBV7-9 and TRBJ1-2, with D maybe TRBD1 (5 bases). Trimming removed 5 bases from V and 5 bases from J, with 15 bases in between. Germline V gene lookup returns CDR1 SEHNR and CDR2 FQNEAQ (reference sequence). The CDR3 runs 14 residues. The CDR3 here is CASSPGRVGYGYTF. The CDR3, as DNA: TGTGCCAGCAGCCCGGGCAGGGTGGGGTATGGCTACACCTTC.

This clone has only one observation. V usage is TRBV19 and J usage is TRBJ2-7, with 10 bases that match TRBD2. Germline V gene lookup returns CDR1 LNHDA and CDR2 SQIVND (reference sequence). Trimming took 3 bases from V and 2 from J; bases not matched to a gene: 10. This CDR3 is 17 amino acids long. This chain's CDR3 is CASSIRLAGGRPYEQYF. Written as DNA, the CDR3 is TGTGCCAGTAGTATTAGACTAGCGGGCGGCCGCCCCTACGAGCAGTACTTC. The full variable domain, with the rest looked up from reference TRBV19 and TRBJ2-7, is DGGITQSPKYLFRKEGQNVTLSCEQNLNHDAMYWYRQDPGQGLRLIYYSQIVNDFQKGDIAEGYSVSREKKESFPLTVTSAQKNPTAFYLCASSIRLAGGRPYEQYFGPGTRLTVT.

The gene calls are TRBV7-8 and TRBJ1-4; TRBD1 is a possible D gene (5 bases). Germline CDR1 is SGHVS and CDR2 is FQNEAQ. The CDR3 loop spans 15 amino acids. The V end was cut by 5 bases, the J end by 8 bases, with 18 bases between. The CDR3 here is CASSPQTGTLEKLFF. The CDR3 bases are TGTGCCAGCAGCCCTCAAACCGGGACTCTGGAAAAACTGTTTTTT.

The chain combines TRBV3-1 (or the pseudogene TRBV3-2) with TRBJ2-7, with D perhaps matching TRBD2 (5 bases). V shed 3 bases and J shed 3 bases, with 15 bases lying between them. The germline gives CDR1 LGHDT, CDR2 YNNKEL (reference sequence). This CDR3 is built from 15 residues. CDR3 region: CASSQPGGSNYEQYF. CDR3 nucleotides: TGTGCCAGCAGCCAGCCGGGCGGGTCCAACTACGAGCAGTACTTC.

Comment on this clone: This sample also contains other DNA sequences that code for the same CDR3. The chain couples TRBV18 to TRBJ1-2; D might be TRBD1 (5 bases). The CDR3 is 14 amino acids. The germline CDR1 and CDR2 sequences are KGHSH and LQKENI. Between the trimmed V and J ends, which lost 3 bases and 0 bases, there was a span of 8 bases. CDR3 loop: CASSPAGTNYGYTF. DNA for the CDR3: TGTGCCAGCTCACCGGCAGGGACTAACTATGGCTACACCTTC.

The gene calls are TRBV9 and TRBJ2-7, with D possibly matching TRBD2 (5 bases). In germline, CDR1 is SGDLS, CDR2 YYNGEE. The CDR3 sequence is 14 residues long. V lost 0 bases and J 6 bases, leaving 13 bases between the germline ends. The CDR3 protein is CASSVGGLAGEQYF. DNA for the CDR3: TGTGCCAGCAGCGTAGGCGGGCTAGCAGGCGAGCAGTACTTC.

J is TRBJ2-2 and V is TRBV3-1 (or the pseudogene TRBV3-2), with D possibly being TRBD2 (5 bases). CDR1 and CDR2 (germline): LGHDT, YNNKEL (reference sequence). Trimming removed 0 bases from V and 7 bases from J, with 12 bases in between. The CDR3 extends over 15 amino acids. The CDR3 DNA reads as TGTGCCAGCAGCCAAGATCGGGGTCGGGGCGGGGAGCTGTTTTTT. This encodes CASSQDRGRGGELFF.

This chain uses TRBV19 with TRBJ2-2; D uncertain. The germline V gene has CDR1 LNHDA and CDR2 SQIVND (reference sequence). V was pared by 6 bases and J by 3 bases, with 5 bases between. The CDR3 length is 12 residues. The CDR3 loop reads CASSPDTGELFF. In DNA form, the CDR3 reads TGTGCCAGTAGCCCAGACACCGGGGAGCTGTTTTTT.

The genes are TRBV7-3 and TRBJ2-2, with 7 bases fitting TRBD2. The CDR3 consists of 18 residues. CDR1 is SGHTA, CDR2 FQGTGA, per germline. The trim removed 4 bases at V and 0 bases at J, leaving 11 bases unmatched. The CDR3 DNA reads TGTGCCAGCAGCTCAGGGCCCGGGGGGTTCGCGAACACCGGGGAGCTGTTTTTT. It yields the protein CASSSGPGGFANTGELFF.

CDR3 sequence: CAISESTGLAYNEQFF. CDR3 coding DNA: TGTGCCATCAGTGAGTCGACGGGACTAGCCTACAATGAGCAGTTCTTC. The chain links TRBV10-3 to TRBJ2-1; 8 bases align to TRBD2. Per germline, CDR1 ENHRY and CDR2 SYGVKD. The ends lost 0 bases at V and 2 bases at J; junction bases unmatched: 3. The CDR3 has 16 residues.

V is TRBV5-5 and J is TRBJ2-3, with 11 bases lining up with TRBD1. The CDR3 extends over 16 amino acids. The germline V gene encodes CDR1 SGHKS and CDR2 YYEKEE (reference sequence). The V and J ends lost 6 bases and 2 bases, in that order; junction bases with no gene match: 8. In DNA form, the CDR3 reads TGTGCCAGCACCCCGGGGACAGGGGGTTTCACAGATACGCAGTATTTT. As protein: CASTPGTGGFTDTQYF.

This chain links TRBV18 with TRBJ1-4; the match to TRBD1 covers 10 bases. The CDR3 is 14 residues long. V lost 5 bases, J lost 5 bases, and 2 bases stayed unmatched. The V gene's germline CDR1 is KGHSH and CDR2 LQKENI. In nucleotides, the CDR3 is TGTGCCAGCTCAAGGGACAGGGGCAATGAAAAACTGTTTTTT. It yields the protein CASSRDRGNEKLFF. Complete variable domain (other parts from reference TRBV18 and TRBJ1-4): NAGVMQNPRHLVRRRGQEARLRCSPMKGHSHVYWYRQLPEEGLKFMVYLQKENIIDESGMPKERFSAEFPKEGPSILRIQQVVRGDSAAYFCASSRDRGNEKLFFGSGTQLSVL.

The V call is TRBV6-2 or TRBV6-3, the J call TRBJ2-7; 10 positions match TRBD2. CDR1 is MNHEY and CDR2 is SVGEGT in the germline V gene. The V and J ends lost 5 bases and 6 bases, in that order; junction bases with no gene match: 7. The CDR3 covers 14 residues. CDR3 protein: CASSPPGLALEQYF. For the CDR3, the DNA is TGTGCCAGCAGTCCACCGGGACTAGCGCTCGAGCAGTACTTC.

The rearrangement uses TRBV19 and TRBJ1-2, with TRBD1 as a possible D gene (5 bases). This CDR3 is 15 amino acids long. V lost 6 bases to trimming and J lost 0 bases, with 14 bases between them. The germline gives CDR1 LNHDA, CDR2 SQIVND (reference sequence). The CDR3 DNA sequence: TGTGCCAGTAGCCCCAGCCGGGGGGCTAACTATGGCTACACCTTC. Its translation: CASSPSRGANYGYTF.

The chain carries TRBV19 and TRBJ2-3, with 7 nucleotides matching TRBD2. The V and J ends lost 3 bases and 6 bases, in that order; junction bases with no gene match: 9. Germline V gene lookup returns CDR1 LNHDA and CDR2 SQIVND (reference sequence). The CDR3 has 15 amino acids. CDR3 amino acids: CASSMAGLVGDTQYF. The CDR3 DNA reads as TGTGCCAGTAGTATGGCTGGACTAGTGGGGGATACGCAGTATTTT.

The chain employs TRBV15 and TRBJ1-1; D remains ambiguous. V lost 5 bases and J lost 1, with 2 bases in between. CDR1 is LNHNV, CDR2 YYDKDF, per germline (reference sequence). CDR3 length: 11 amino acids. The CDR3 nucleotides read TGTGCCACCAGCCGGAACACTGAAGCTTTCTTT. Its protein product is CATSRNTEAFF.

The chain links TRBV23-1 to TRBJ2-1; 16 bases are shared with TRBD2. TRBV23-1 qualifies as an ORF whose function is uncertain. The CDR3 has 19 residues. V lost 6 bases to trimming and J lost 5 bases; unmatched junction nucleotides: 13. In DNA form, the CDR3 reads TGCGCCAGCAGCCCCGCACCGGGACTAGCGGGAGGGGGCCACAATGAGCAGTTCTTC. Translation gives CASSPAPGLAGGGHNEQFF.

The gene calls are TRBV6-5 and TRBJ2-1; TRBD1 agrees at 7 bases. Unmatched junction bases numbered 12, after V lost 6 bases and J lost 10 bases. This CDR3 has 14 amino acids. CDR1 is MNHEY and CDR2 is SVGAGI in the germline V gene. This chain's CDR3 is CASSLDRVVDEQFF. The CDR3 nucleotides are TGTGCCAGCAGCCTCGACAGGGTAGTTGACGAGCAGTTCTTC.